This T cell receptor (beta chain) was sequenced in a study of human T cells and chemical hapten exposure (dated by TCRdb to 2020 to 2022). For context, the study as a whole: For sensitization, 2% DPC in acetone was applied to a 2 cm by 2 cm area of upper inner arm skin. Libraries were combined into a pool for sequencing, and differences in TCR yield between samples came mainly from small differences in library volumes within the pool. Throughout the study period of around 24 weeks, patients also received therapeutic DPC doses to the scalp every week. Patch testing was done on the upper back using Finn chambers containing 0.01% DPC, and results were scored after 6 days according to International Contact Dermatitis Research Group standards. Blood samples were taken from patients before sensitization (week 0) and then at 2, 6 and about 24 weeks after DPC sensitization. From each blood RNA sample, both TCR alpha and TCR beta chains were sequenced. This study followed changes in the peripheral blood TCR repertoire in vivo during primary and secondary sensitization of alopecia patients to the hapten diphenylcyclopropenone (DPC). About 30 alopecia patients provided blood for TCR sequencing at one to four time points (pre-sensitization, 2, 6 and 24 weeks). The mostly female patient cohort included alopecia areata with under or over 50% scalp involvement, alopecia totalis and alopecia universalis.

The paper's findings and limits, for the study overall: The number of PT1 expanded TCRs positively correlated with patch test score, significant at thresholds 8, 16 and 32 but not 4. No change with DPC sensitization was found in the number of TCRs above 1 in 1000 frequency, and no evidence of global repertoire structure alterations was found. Expanded TCRs formed significantly more large CDR3 similarity clusters than pre-sensitization or healthy control sets, consistent with antigen-driven responses. Repeated subsampling changed both the strength of the expansion versus patch-test correlation and the threshold at which the correlation became significant. Alopecia, a presumed autoimmune disease, was present in all patients, so the immune response of the patients might differ from that of healthy individuals.

The library was generated by RACE. The reads were generated on a NextSeq 500. Library preparation attached unique molecular identifiers to individual cDNA molecules for quantitative, reproducible TCR counting. On the study's bioinformatics: The median number of TCRs per sample was 95,638, ranging from about 23,224 to 700,000. V, J and CDR3 annotation of the TCR reads was performed with the Decombinator software suite. For PS versus PT1 abundance plots, all samples were subsampled to the same number of TCRs (28,000). TCRs were defined as expanded if absent before sensitization and observed at least eight times at the 2-week time point. TCRdb trimmed public reads at Q25 via fastp, called clones via MiXCR and kept in-frame beta chains. Rows merge per CDR3 protein into single entries with the most common DNA and genes. In this record, the V and J calls reflect TCRdb's handling and not the investigators' own analysis. Recorded for this sample are over 50,000 distinct CDR3 sequences; 8% to 13% of them occurred a single time. The ten biggest clones cover 1.8% of the sample.

Remarks on this clonotype: Its antigen has not been determined. No base quality values were provided; no much bigger clone lies one nucleotide off.

The CDR3 goes from the cysteine to the phenylalanine over 16 residues. The DNA shown is the 48-base CDR3, in frame from base 1. The germline V gene supplies CDR1 SGHTA and CDR2 FQGNSA. V lost 0 bases and J lost 0 bases; the stretch between them is 9 bases long. This specimen's time point label, interpreted: patch test 1, 2 weeks after DPC sensitization. In the paper's terms, the treatment or condition label means: therapeutic diphenylcyclopropenone sensitization with weekly scalp DPC. Total RNA was extracted from unfractionated whole blood that had been collected in Tempus Blood RNA tubes. At each patch-test visit, blood was drawn before the patch test was applied. Eligible patients were aged 18 to 70, diagnosed with alopecia, deemed suitable for DPC therapy, and excluded if pregnant.

This sequence originates from a woman aged 40 to 55 with alopecia areata. Some clones in this sample may be carry-over from other donors' samples. The chain is made from TRBV7-2 and TRBJ2-1; tentative D gene TRBD2, with 6 bases matching. The starting material was whole blood, obtained in connection with sensitization to the hapten diphenylcyclopropenone (DPC). The sequence in DNA is TGTGCCAGCAGCTTAGCGCGCGGGAACTCCTACAATGAGCAGTTCTTC. The encoded protein is CASSLARGNSYNEQFF.